This TCR beta chain derives from a study of cytomegalovirus exposure and HLA in healthy donors. Broader study findings: Sequences of the TCR beta chain were said to predict the HLA-A and HLA-B alleles of most subjects accurately. It was taken for granted in presence/absence analyses that sequencing depth across donors was roughly uniform.

Healthy bone marrow donors made up the donor group. This clone was observed once. The antigen remains unidentified. It was with 60 Vbeta and 13 Jbeta primers that the PCR ran. Authors' methods: Approximately 11 million of the 80 million or so unique TCR beta chains counted in a later analysis were shared. Generated by immunoSEQ multiplex PCR, the TCRdb table keeps only in-frame clones and is missing some. V and J calls and clone size come straight from that table; D and trimming were deduced from the DNA. This sample has about 250,000 clones, with just under 80% found just once. The CDR3 sequence is 15 residues long. Between the trimmed V and J ends, which lost 1 base and 1 base, there was a span of 10 bases. The germline CDR1 and CDR2 sequences are ENHRY and SYGVKD.

The chain combines TRBV10-3 with TRBJ1-1, with a weak D call TRBD1 (5 bases). Sample: PBMCs. The TCR comes from a boy between 10 and 17 years old in good health and CMV-seronegative. The CDR3 DNA reads as TGTGCCATCAGTGAGTACCCAGGGCCGAACACTGAAGCTTTCTTT. Its translation is CAISEYPGPNTEAFF.